This T cell receptor (beta chain) was sequenced during a study of T cell changes during pregnancy in multiple sclerosis. The sample holds one count of this clone. Only in-frame clones appear in the TCRdb table, and some are missing; sequencing was by immunoSEQ multiplex PCR. In the table there are around 49,000 clones, approximately 91% of which are singletons. The CDR3 length is 13 residues. Per the germline V gene, CDR1 is LNHDA and CDR2 is SQIVND (reference sequence). V was pared by 6 bases and J by 5 bases, with 13 bases between. This specimen consisted of CD4+ T cells from peripheral blood mononuclear cells, obtained after pregnancy. The TCR was taken from a female donor in good health, enrolled as a control in a pregnancy study. The chain has TRBV19 and TRBJ2-5; TRBD1 is a possible D gene (5 bases). CDR3 loop: CASRHGASETQYF. The CDR3 bases are TGTGCCAGTAGACATGGGGCATCCGAGACCCAGTACTTC.